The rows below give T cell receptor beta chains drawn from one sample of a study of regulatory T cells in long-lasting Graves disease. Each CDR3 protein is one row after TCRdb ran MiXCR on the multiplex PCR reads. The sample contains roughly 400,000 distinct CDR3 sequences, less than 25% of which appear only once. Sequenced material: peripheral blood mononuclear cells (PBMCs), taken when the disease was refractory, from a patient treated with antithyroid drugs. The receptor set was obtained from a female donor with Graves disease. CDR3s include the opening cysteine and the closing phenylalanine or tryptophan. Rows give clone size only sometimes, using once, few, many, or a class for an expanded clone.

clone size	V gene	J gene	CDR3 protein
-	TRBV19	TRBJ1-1	CASTEQGANLNTEAFF
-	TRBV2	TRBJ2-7	CASKRGQNYEQYF
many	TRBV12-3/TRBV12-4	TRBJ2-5	CASSPAGETQYF
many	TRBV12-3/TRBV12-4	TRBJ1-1	CASSSGGETEAFF
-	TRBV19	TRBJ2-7	CASRTGRLRISYEQYF
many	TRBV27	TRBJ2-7	CASSLGTGGNEQYF
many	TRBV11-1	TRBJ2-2	CASSFQGARTGELFF
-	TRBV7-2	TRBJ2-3	CASSLDGHTDTQYF
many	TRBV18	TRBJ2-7	CASSPGSYEQYF
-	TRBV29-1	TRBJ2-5	CSVRQRLRETQYF
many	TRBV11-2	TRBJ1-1	CASSVDSMNTEAFF
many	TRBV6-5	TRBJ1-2	CASSYIQGTNYGYTF
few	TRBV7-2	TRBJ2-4	CASSITGSIQYF
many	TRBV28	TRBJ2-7	CASSLWFTSYEQYF
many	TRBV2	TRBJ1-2	CASRADTYGYTF
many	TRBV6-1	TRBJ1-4	CASRAPGQSNEKLFF
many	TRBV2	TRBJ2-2	CASKETGANTGELFF
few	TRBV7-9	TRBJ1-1	CASKGSGNTEAFF
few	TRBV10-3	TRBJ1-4	CAISDGTGSEKLFF
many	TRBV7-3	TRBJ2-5	CASSREQGVGETQYF
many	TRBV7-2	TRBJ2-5	CASSLMGGKETQYF
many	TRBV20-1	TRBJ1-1	CSAYKGGQVNTEAFF
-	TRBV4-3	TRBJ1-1	CASSPSRVRWTEAFF
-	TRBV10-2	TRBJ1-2	CASSDAGTGRGTNYGYTF
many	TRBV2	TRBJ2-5	CASSVPDRGEETQYF
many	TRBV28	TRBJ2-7	CASSLYSGTLTAYEQYF
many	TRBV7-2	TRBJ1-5	CASSSGATLGQPQHF
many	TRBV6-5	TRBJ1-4	CASSSMGDDEKLFF
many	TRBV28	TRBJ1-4	CASSLGGIRSFF
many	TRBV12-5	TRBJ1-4	CASGSGGTMDEKLFF
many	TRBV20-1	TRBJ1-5	CSARAGSDNQPQHF
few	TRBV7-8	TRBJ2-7	CASSLARAGGIPPYERYF
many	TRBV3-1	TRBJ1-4	CASSPYNAGEKLFF
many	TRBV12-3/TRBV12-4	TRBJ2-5	CASSLIQETQYF
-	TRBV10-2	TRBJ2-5	CASNPAGGQETQYF
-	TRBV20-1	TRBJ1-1	CSARDLRRGGTEAFF
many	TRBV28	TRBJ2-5	CASSSSGRASETQYF
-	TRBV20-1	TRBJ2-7	CSATTGTSGSFSYEQYF
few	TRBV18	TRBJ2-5	CASSRTATYQETQYF
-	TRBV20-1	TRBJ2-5	CSGLLGQETQYF
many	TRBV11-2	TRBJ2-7	CASSLAGFLYEQYF
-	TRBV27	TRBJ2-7	CASSLTAGQGRYEQYF
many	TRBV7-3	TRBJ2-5	CASSLGPGLYQETQYF
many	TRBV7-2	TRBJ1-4	CASSLGQSYYATNEKLFF
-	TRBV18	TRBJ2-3	CASSPLLAVQGTQYF
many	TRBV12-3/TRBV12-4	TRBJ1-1	CASSFTATEAFF
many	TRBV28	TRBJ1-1	CASSPQTGLNTEAFF
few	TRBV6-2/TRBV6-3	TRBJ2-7	CASSYIQKDNEQYF
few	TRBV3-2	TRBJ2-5	CASSQDRRTLETQYF
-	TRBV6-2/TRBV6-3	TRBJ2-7	CASRPHTGPTSSYEQYF
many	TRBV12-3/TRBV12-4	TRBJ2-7	CASSSGLAGPSYEQYF